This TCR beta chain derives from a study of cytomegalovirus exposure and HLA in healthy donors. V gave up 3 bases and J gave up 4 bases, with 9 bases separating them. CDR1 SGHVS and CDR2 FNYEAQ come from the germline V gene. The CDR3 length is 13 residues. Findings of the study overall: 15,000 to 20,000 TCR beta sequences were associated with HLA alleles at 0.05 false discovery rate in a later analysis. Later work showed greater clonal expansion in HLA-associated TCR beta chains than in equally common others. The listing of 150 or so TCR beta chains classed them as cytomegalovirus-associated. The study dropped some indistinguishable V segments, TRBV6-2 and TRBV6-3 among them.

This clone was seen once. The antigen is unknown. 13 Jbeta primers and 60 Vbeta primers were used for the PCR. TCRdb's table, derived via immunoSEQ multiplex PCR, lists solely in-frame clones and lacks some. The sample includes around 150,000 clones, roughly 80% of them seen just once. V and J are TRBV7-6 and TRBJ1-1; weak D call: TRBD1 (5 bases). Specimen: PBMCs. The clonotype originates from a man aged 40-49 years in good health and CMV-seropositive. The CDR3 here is CASSFAQGTEAFF. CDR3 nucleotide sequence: TGTGCCAGCAGCTTCGCCCAGGGCACTGAAGCTTTCTTT.